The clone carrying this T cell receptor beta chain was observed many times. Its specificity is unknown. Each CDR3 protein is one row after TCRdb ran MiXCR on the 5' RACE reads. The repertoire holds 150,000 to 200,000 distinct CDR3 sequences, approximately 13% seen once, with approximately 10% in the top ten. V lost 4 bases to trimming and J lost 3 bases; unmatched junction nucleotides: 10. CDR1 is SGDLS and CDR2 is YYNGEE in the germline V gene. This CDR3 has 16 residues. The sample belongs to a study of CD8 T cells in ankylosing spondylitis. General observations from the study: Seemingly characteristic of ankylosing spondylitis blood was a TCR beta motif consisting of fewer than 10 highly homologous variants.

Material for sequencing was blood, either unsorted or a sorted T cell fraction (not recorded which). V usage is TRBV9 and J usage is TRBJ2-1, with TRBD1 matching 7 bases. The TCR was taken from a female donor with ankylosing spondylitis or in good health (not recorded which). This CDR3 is CASSLAIDRVYNEQFF. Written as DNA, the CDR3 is TGTGCCAGCAGCCTAGCCATAGACAGGGTCTACAATGAGCAGTTCTTC.